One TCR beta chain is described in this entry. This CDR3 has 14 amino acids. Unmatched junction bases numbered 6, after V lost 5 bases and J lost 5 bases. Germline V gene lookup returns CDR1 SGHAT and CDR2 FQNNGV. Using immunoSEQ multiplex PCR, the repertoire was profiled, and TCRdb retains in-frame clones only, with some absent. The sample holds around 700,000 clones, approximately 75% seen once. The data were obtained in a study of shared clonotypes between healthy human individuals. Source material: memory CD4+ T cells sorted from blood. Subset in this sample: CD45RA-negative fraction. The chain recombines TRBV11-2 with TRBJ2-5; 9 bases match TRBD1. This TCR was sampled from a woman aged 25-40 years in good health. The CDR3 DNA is TGTGCCAGCAGCCTGGGACAGGGTTACGAGACCCAGTACTTC. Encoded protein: CASSLGQGYETQYF.